This TCR beta chain is from a study of graft-versus-host responses after intestinal transplantation listed by TCRdb under 2021. Broadly, across the study: The transplants that recipients got were multivisceral, liver-intestinal, or isolated intestinal. Every recipient was given anti-thymocyte globulin induction, then maintenance tacrolimus and steroids for about three years. After intestinal transplantation, graft-versus-host and host-versus-graft alloreactive T cell clones in the graft, circulation and bone marrow were tracked using bulk TCR-beta CDR3 sequencing. To identify alloreactive clones, pre-transplant mixed lymphocyte reaction products were sequenced and then compared with unstimulated pre-transplant donor and recipient T cells. The cohort enrolled about two dozen intestinal transplant recipients including one retransplant, and a few patients lacking pretransplant specimens were excluded. Donor T cell macrochimerism was defined as a peak of at least 4% donor T cells among recipient peripheral blood mononuclear cells. Rather than being sequenced by the commercial service, samples from a few later patients were sequenced in-house on an Illumina MiSeq and processed with MiXCR.

Beyond this particular receptor, the publication reports: Peak levels of circulating GvH clones were associated with declines in HvG clones early after transplant. GvH clones turned up in recipient bone marrow, with some appearing earlier in ileal mucosa or blood, a pattern consistent with an intestinal mucosal origin. In patients with donor T cell macrochimerism, the allografts had high GvH to HvG T cell clonal ratios. Conclusions were limited by the relatively low number and heterogeneity of intestinal transplant patients.

The library was produced with the immunoSEQ multiplex PCR assay. High-throughput TCR-beta CDR3 sequencing of genomic DNA from most patients was performed by Adaptive Biotechnologies. In the paper's pipeline: Adaptive's ImmunoSEQ software supplied the TCR sequencing data for more than 15 patients, while MiXCR and VDJtools were used to process a few other patients. CDR3 nucleotide sequences shared by donor and recipient were removed because the origin of these sequences could not be assigned. To be classed as alloreactive, a clone needed at least 2-fold expansion over unstimulated cells and a minimum CFSE-low frequency of 0.002% (template counts) or 0.001% (read counts). Mappable clones were those detected in sequenced pre-transplant spleen, lymph node, or MLR CFSE-low populations of the donor or recipient. The cumulative frequency of alloreactive clones was calculated as a percentage of all sequences, weighted by copy number. The clones in this table, taken by TCRdb from immuneACCESS, are in-frame only. Not every clone is retained; where verified, under half of the shortfall comes from an unresolved V gene, and the cause of the rest is unknown. The V and J calls and the clone size are those of that table, but D and trimming were determined from the DNA. The sample table contains 10,000 to 15,000 clones; only one count was recorded for about 81% of them. The leading ten clones occupy over 8.5% of the sample.

V is shortened by 7 bases, J by 4 bases, and the region joining them spans 15 bases. From the germline V gene, CDR1 is SGHRS and CDR2 is YFSETQ. From cysteine to phenylalanine, the CDR3 is 14 amino acids long. Of the read, only the CDR3 DNA is kept; its 42 bases are in frame from base 1. On this clone: Its antigen is currently not known. Nothing much larger sits one base from this clone, and base qualities are not available.

In the first month after transplant, blood samples were collected up to 4 times, and after that at least monthly when available. Sequences were derived from PBMCs, sampled around 300 days after intestinal transplant. The rearranged segments are TRBV5-1 and TRBJ2-1; TRBD1 could be the D gene, as 6 bases match. This clonotype was sampled from a human patient who received an intestinal transplant, so some T cells may come from the graft donor. In nucleotide form, the sequence is TGCGCCAGCGATACAGGGTGGGGGTACAATGAGCAGTTCTTC. Translation gives CASDTGWGYNEQFF.